This passage covers 26 T cell receptor beta chains from one sample sequenced in a study of T-cell reconstitution after alpha-beta-depleted transplantation in children. Unique molecular identifiers were used to barcode this TCRbeta library. TCRdb passed the PCR reads through MiXCR, listing each CDR3 protein once. This sample has approximately 170,000 distinct CDR3 sequences, with 11% found just once. Material: PBMCs, obtained before TCRalphabeta/CD19-depleted stem cell transplant. The receptors come from a boy between 2 and 15 years old with acute myeloid leukemia, due to receive a stem cell transplant.

This clonotype was found many times. V gene TRBV20-1 combines with J gene TRBJ2-2; D is unclear. The length of the CDR3 is 11 residues. Germline V lookup: CDR1 DFQATT, CDR2 SNEGSKA (reference sequence). V dropped 6 bases and J dropped 4 bases, with 6 bases sitting between them. In DNA form, the CDR3 reads TGCAGTGCCGGTAGCACCGGGGAGCTGTTTTTT. It specifies CSAGSTGELFF.

At least ten counts were recorded for this clonotype. This chain connects TRBV7-9 to TRBJ2-7; D is unclear. CDR3 size: 14 residues. The germline gives CDR1 SEHNR, CDR2 FQNEAQ (reference sequence). Trimming cost V 2 bases and J 0 bases, with 8 bases left between them. As DNA, the CDR3 is TGTGCCAGCAGCTTATCCAGCGTCTCCTACGAGCAGTACTTC. Its translation is CASSLSSVSYEQYF.

This clonotype was observed at least ten times. This rearrangement joins TRBV19 to TRBJ2-6, with a tentative D call TRBD2 (5 bases). Trimming left V 5 bases short and J 0 bases short, with 11 bases between. The germline V gene encodes CDR1 LNHDA and CDR2 SQIVND (reference sequence). CDR3 length equals 16 residues. The DNA for the CDR3 is TGTGCCAGTAGTCCCCGGACTTACTCTGGGGCCAACGTCCTGACTTTC. The encoded protein is CASSPRTYSGANVLTF.

The J gene is TRBJ1-5, the V gene TRBV11-2; D is perhaps TRBD1 (6 bases). Per the germline V gene, CDR1 is SGHAT and CDR2 is FQNNGV. With 1 base removed from V and 0 bases from J, the gap between germline ends came to 13 bases. This CDR3 region has 17 residues. This CDR3 is CASSLAIGQRSNQPQHF. CDR3 bases: TGTGCCAGCAGCTTAGCCATTGGACAGCGTAGCAATCAGCCCCAGCATTTT.

The chain uses TRBV7-2 and TRBJ2-5, with a possible D match to TRBD2 (7 bases). Germline loops: CDR1 SGHTA, CDR2 FQGNSA. Deletions cut 7 bases from V and 6 bases from J, with 21 bases between. The CDR3 totals 15 residues. DNA of the CDR3: TGTGCCAGCATCCCAATAGGGGGGGGCGGAAAGACCCAGTACTTC. It codes for CASIPIGGGGKTQYF.

This clonotype has at least ten counts. The CDR3 nucleotides are TGTGCCAGCAGTGAATATAGGGAAACTGAAGCTTTCTTT. This codes for CASSEYRETEAFF. The chain joins TRBV25-1 to TRBJ1-1; D is unclear. V dropped 0 bases and J dropped 5 bases, with 7 bases sitting between them. CDR1 and CDR2 (germline): MGHDK, SYGVNS. The CDR3 covers 13 residues.

Remarks on this clonotype: This may come from a read error, since a much larger clone is one base off. This chain connects TRBV19 to TRBJ2-6; D is possibly TRBD1 or TRBD2 (5 bases each). Germline-derived CDR1 and CDR2 are LNHDA and SQIVND (reference sequence). The CDR3 sequence is 15 residues long. CDR3 bases: TGTGCCAGTACCCAGTACGGACGAGGGGCCAACGACCTGACTTTC. Its protein is CASTQYGRGANDLTF. Drawing the rest from reference TRBV19 and TRBJ2-6, the complete variable domain is DGGITQSPKYLFRKEGQNVTLSCEQNLNHDAMYWYRQDPGQGLRLIYYSQIVNDFQKGDIAEGYSVSREKKESFPLTVTSAQKNPTAFYLCASTQYGRGANDLTFGAGSRLTVL.

This clonotype has ten or more counts. The J gene is TRBJ1-5, the V gene TRBV2, with a tentative D call TRBD1 (6 bases). With 7 bases removed from V and 2 bases from J, the gap between germline ends came to 15 bases. CDR1 and CDR2 from the germline V gene are SNHLY and FYNNEI. The CDR3 is 15 amino acids. CDR3 region: CASKLTGLGNQPQHF. In DNA form, the CDR3 reads TGTGCCAGCAAATTGACAGGTTTAGGCAATCAGCCCCAGCATTTT.

Remarks on this clonotype: In this CDR3 the conserved last residue, phenylalanine or tryptophan, is missing, so a read error is likely. This chain uses TRBV7-8 with TRBJ2-2; D is undetermined. This CDR3 region has 14 residues. The germline V gene encodes CDR1 SGHVS and CDR2 FQNEAQ. The CDR3 loop is CACSLIRNTGELFL. CDR3 DNA: TGTGCCTGCAGCTTAATAAGGAACACCGGGGAGCTGTTTTTA.

This clonotype was recorded many times. The chain joins TRBV5-1 to TRBJ1-2; weak D call: TRBD1 (5 bases). V gave up 4 bases and J gave up 2 bases, with 12 bases separating them. CDR3 length: 14 residues. The V gene's germline CDR1 is SGHRS and CDR2 YFSETQ. DNA for the CDR3: TGCGCCAGCAGCCCGCAGGGTGGGAACTATGGCTACACCTTC. The encoded protein is CASSPQGGNYGYTF.

This clonotype was counted many times. The chain joins TRBV7-8 to TRBJ2-2; TRBD2 might be the D (6 bases). The CDR3 is 16 residues long. CDR1 SGHVS and CDR2 FQNEAQ come from the germline V gene. With 3 bases removed from V and 0 bases from J, the gap between germline ends came to 11 bases. The CDR3 is CASSFLAAPNTGELFF. CDR3 DNA sequence: TGTGCCAGCAGCTTCTTAGCGGCCCCGAACACCGGGGAGCTGTTTTTT.

This clonotype was found many times. The chain recombines TRBV28 with TRBJ2-4; TRBD2 agrees at 9 bases. CDR1 MDHEN and CDR2 SYDVKM come from the germline V gene. Germline trimming cut 5 bases from V and 6 bases from J; bases unmatched to any gene: 11. This CDR3 spans 16 amino acids. The CDR3 DNA reads as TGTGCCAGCAGTCCGAGGCTAGCGGGACTTCTAAACATTCAGTACTTC. Its translation: CASSPRLAGLLNIQYF.

This clonotype occurred many times. The chain carries TRBV3-1 and TRBJ1-5; possibly TRBD1 for D (6 bases). The CDR3 runs 15 residues. V was shortened by 3 bases and J by 3 bases, with 12 bases between the two germline ends. Germline loops: CDR1 LGHDT, CDR2 YNNKEL (reference sequence). CDR3 sequence reads: CASSHRGGFNQPQHF. In nucleotides, the CDR3 is TGTGCCAGCAGCCATCGAGGGGGTTTCAATCAGCCCCAGCATTTT. The variable domain in full, with the rest retrieved from reference TRBV3-1 and TRBJ1-5, is DTAVSQTPKYLVTQMGNDKSIKCEQNLGHDTMYWYKQDSKKFLKIMFSYNNKELIINETVPNRFSPKSPDKAHLNLHINSLELGDSAVYFCASSHRGGFNQPQHFGDGTRLSIL.

This clonotype was counted at least ten times. This rearrangement joins TRBV9 to TRBJ2-1; 8 nucleotides align to TRBD1. Germline assignment: CDR1 SGDLS and CDR2 YYNGEE. The CDR3 has 14 amino acids. With 4 bases clipped from V and 6 bases from J, the junction kept 6 bases outside the gene matches. The CDR3 loop reads CASSLTGAPNEQFF. The CDR3 DNA sequence: TGTGCCAGCAGCTTGACAGGGGCCCCCAATGAGCAGTTCTTC.

The chain couples TRBV6-6 to TRBJ1-6; 8 bases are shared with TRBD1. This CDR3 has 14 residues. Germline CDR1 MNHNY, CDR2 SVGAGI (reference sequence). J gave up 10 bases and V 5 bases, and 7 bases lay outside the gene matches. This CDR3 is CASSPQGVESPLHF. The CDR3 nucleotides are TGTGCCAGCAGTCCACAGGGGGTCGAATCACCCCTCCACTTT.

This clonotype appeared many times. The rearrangement uses TRBV20-1 and TRBJ1-2; a possible D gene is TRBD1 (5 bases). Germline V CDR1 and CDR2: DFQATT, SNEGSKA (reference sequence). CDR3 length: 13 amino acids. The V gene lost 3 bases and the J gene lost 4 bases, with 12 bases spanning the gap. The CDR3 bases are TGCAGTGCTAGGCCCCAGGACATCTATGGCTACACCTTC. Translating it yields CSARPQDIYGYTF.

This clonotype was picked up many times. The CDR3 loop is CASSHSGTGFPMVQFF. The CDR3 coding sequence is TGTGCCAGCAGCCACTCCGGTACAGGATTTCCAATGGTGCAGTTCTTC. The gene calls are TRBV5-6 and TRBJ2-1, with D tentatively TRBD1 (5 bases). Deletions cut 4 bases from V and 12 bases from J, with 26 bases between. The CDR3 has 16 residues. Germline CDR1 SGHDT, CDR2 YYEEEE.

In its sample, this clonotype was seen many times. This chain joins TRBV5-1 and TRBJ2-7; D is uncertain. CDR1 and CDR2 from the germline V gene are SGHRS and YFSETQ. The CDR3 is made up of 12 amino acids. The V and J ends lost 4 bases and 0 bases respectively, with 5 bases between them. The CDR3 reads CASSPASYEQYF. DNA for the CDR3: TGCGCCAGCAGCCCCGCCTCCTACGAGCAGTACTTC. Full variable domain (outside the CDR3, taken from reference TRBV5-1 and TRBJ2-7): KAGVTQTPRYLIKTRGQQVTLSCSPISGHRSVSWYQQTPGQGLQFLFEYFSETQRNKGNFPGRFSGRQFSNSRSEMNVSTLELGDSALYLCASSPASYEQYFGPGTRLTVT.

This clonotype was seen repeatedly, ten times or more. The chain joins TRBV12-3 or TRBV12-4 to TRBJ1-2, with 9 bases that match TRBD1. J was trimmed by 7 bases and V by 7 bases; bases with no gene match: 10. The CDR3 has 14 amino acids. CDR3 nucleotide sequence: TGTGCCAGCAAACTCCGGGACAGGGTTGGTGGCTACACCTTC. Residues: CASKLRDRVGGYTF.

Ten or more counts support this clonotype. The chain uses TRBV10-3 and TRBJ2-3; the D gene is possibly TRBD1 (5 bases). The CDR3 length is 14 residues. The V gene's germline CDR1 is ENHRY and CDR2 SYGVKD. V lost 2 bases to trimming and J lost 2 bases, with 8 bases between them. The CDR3 DNA is TGTGCCATCAGTGAGGACAGCTACACAGATACGCAGTATTTT. This gives the protein CAISEDSYTDTQYF.

This clonotype turned up a few times. The rearrangement links TRBV30 to TRBJ2-1; D perhaps matches TRBD2 (6 bases). CDR3 length: 12 amino acids. Germline V gives CDR1 GTSNPN, CDR2 SVGIG (reference sequence). The germline V and J ends were trimmed by 5 bases and 6 bases, with 11 bases remaining between them. CDR3 DNA: TGTGCCTGGGGGCTAGCGAGCAATGAGCAGTTCTTC. It specifies CAWGLASNEQFF.

There are many counts of this clonotype. The V call is TRBV20-1, the J call TRBJ2-7; D possibly uses TRBD1 or TRBD2 (5 bases each). V gave up 6 bases and J gave up 2 bases, with 11 bases separating them. The CDR3 consists of 12 residues. The germline V gene has CDR1 DFQATT and CDR2 SNEGSKA (reference sequence). The CDR3 DNA sequence: TGCAGTGCCCGGGGACCGACCTACGAGCAGTACTTC. Residues: CSARGPTYEQYF.

This clonotype was seen at least ten times. J is TRBJ1-2 and V is TRBV6-1, with a tentative D call TRBD1 (6 bases). The CDR3 loop spans 15 amino acids. Per the germline V gene, CDR1 is MNHNS and CDR2 is SASEGT. V lost 6 bases, J lost 5 bases, and 19 bases lay in between. CDR3 residues: CASSRRSQGHYGYTF. For the CDR3, the DNA is TGTGCCAGCAGCCGGCGCTCACAGGGACATTATGGCTACACCTTC.

This clonotype came up many times. The chain recombines TRBV5-1 with TRBJ2-1; 12 bases line up with TRBD2. Germline V gene sequence: CDR1 SGHRS, CDR2 YFSETQ. Losses at the gene ends were 0 bases for V and 6 bases for J; bases not matched to a gene: 4. The CDR3 length is 16 residues. CDR3 sequence reads: CASSLELAGGRNEQFF. CDR3 nucleotide sequence: TGCGCCAGCAGCTTGGAACTAGCGGGAGGTCGCAATGAGCAGTTCTTC.

This clonotype was recorded at least ten times. This chain links TRBV6-5 with TRBJ1-6, with D perhaps TRBD1 (5 bases). Germline values: CDR1 MNHEY, CDR2 SVGAGI. Trimming took off 6 bases at V and 0 bases at J, with 9 bases between the two ends. The CDR3 consists of 15 residues. CDR3 bases: TGTGCCAGCAGGCCGGGGGGCTCCTATAATTCACCCCTCCACTTT. Encoded protein: CASRPGGSYNSPLHF.

This clonotype was seen repeatedly, ten times or more. This rearrangement joins TRBV7-8 to TRBJ2-1; the match to TRBD2 covers 11 bases. V was clipped by 5 bases and J by 2 bases; unmatched bases: 14. Germline V CDR1 and CDR2: SGHVS, FQNEAQ. This CDR3 contains 19 residues. This CDR3 is CASSPWGLAGGLPYNEQFF. Here the CDR3 DNA reads TGTGCCAGCAGCCCATGGGGCCTAGCGGGGGGACTCCCCTACAATGAGCAGTTCTTC.